This T cell receptor (beta chain) was profiled in a study of spatial heterogeneity in lung cancer. Study observations and caveats: Mutation counts in tumors were tracked by counts of expanded intratumoral alpha and beta TCRs.

This clonotype ranks as medium-sized. No antigen is known for it. The CDR3 consists of 17 residues. Germline values: CDR1 MNHEY, CDR2 SVGAGI. The ends lost 6 bases at V and 3 bases at J; junction bases unmatched: 9. Noted time point: sample taken at primary tumor resection. TCRdb used MiXCR to reprocess the 5' RACE reads, holding one entry per CDR3 protein. The table lists fewer than 15,000 distinct CDR3 sequences, about 6.3% of them singletons. The clonotype was recovered from a female donor with early-stage non-small cell lung cancer. This rearrangement joins TRBV6-5 to TRBJ2-1; 12 bases match TRBD2. The sequencing used lung tumor tissue, collected at surgery. The CDR3: CASRMTSGGTVYNEQFF. The CDR3 DNA is TGTGCCAGCAGGATGACTAGCGGGGGAACCGTCTACAATGAGCAGTTCTTC.